One and the same sample provided the 18 T cell receptor beta chains below, sequenced in a study of tumor-infiltrating lymphocytes in primary liver carcinoma. The roughly 20-34 mg bulk tissue piece was not sorted before simultaneous RNA and DNA extraction. Making TCR beta cDNA involved roughly 500 ng total RNA and a constant-region primer. A slightly modified ARM-PCR protocol with three nested multiplex PCR rounds produced these TCR beta libraries. A C-beta reverse primer was combined with TRBV1-TRBV30 forward primers in the first two PCR rounds, and each round had 10 cycles. TCRdb independently ran MiXCR on the multiplex PCR reads; one entry per CDR3 protein. The table records around 78,000 distinct CDR3 sequences, 70% to 80% of them present only once. Material: liver tumor tissue from sampling region 4. Regarding subset: tumor region T4, right-lateral pole. The receptors come from a woman in her sixties with primary liver carcinoma and hepatitis B virus infection.

This clonotype was counted only a few times. This may come from a read error, since a much larger clone is one base off. No conserved phenylalanine or tryptophan is present at the end of the CDR3, so a read error is the likely explanation. The chain has TRBV5-4 and TRBJ2-5, with D perhaps matching TRBD2 (5 bases). Trimming pared 5 bases from V and 2 bases from J, leaving 19 bases between. The CDR3 extends over 16 amino acids. CDR1 and CDR2 (germline): SGHNT, YYREEE (reference sequence). CDR3 sequence reads: CASSRSGLSVQETQYS. The CDR3 nucleotides are TGTGCCAGCAGTCGTAGTGGACTGTCCGTTCAAGAGACCCAGTACTCC.

The chain combines TRBV4-1 with TRBJ2-7; either TRBD1 or TRBD2 may fit D (6 bases each). This CDR3 contains 15 residues. V shed 0 bases and J shed 7 bases, with 16 bases lying between them. CDR1 and CDR2 (germline): MGHRA, YSYEKL. The CDR3 DNA reads as TGCGCCAGCAGCCAAGATCTTGGGGGGCAATATGAGCAGTACTTC. Translation: CASSQDLGGQYEQYF.

Concerning this clonotype: The conserved phenylalanine or tryptophan is not found at the CDR3 terminus, so this likely reflects a read error. The limits of the CDR3 on the DNA are not certain, so only TCRdb's listed CDR3 is given. The J gene is TRBJ1-1, the V gene TRBV6-5; TRBD1, the table's D call, lacks a check against the DNA. The CDR3 length is 13 residues, termini included. Germline-derived CDR1 and CDR2 are MNHEY and SVGAGI. CDR3 residues: CASRRAGWPEAFY.

About this clonotype: At one boundary the junction diverges from the germline segment, which might be a read error. The chain uses TRBV7-8 and TRBJ2-1; D unclear. CDR1 is SGHVS, CDR2 FQNEAQ, per germline. The CDR3 has 15 residues. The DNA of the CDR3 is TGTGTCAGCAGCCCCCAGCCTGGCTCCTACAATGAGCAGTTCTTC. Its translation: CVSSPQPGSYNEQFF.

Details on this clonotype: A much larger clonotype is one base distant, so this may be a read error. This chain links TRBV28 with TRBJ1-4, with D uncertain. Deletions cut 2 bases from V and 8 bases from J, with 15 bases between. The CDR3 runs to 15 residues. The germline CDR1 and CDR2 sequences are MDHEN and SYDVKM. The CDR3 sequence is CASSLSGIGNEKLFF. Written as DNA, the CDR3 is TGTGCCAGCAGTTTAAGCGGGATAGGGAACGAAAAACTGTTTTTT.

For this clonotype: At one end, the junction sequence differs from germline, possibly due to a read error. The CDR3 region is CASSLGSSGPSTDTQYF. The CDR3 DNA is TGTGCCAGCAGCTTAGGGTCTAGCGGGCCGAGCACAGATACACAGTATTTT. The chain employs TRBV7-8 and TRBJ2-3; 8 positions agree with TRBD2. The CDR3 totals 17 residues. Germline V gene data show CDR1 as SGHVS and CDR2 as FQNEAQ.

On this clonotype: This may arise from a read error, as a much more abundant clone is one base away. This CDR3 is missing its conserved last phenylalanine or tryptophan, likely due to a read error. The CDR3 loop is CASAPLADTGELFL. The CDR3 bases are TGTGCCAGCGCGCCACTAGCGGACACCGGGGAGCTGTTTCTT. The chain carries TRBV18 and TRBJ2-2; 8 positions agree with TRBD2. This CDR3 is 14 amino acids long. Germline V gene data show CDR1 as KGHSH and CDR2 as LQKENI. Losses at the gene ends were 8 bases for V and 3 bases for J; bases not matched to a gene: 5.

Points on this clonotype: A single base separates this from a much larger clone, so it may be a read error. The chain combines TRBV5-1 with TRBJ2-1; 9 bases fit TRBD2. The CDR3 is 15 amino acids. The germline gives CDR1 SGHRS, CDR2 YFSETQ. The CDR3: CASSLGTSVYSEQFF. CDR3 DNA sequence: TGCGCCAGCAGCTTGGGGACTAGCGTCTACAGTGAGCAGTTCTTC.

The chain employs TRBV6-2 or TRBV6-3 and TRBJ2-7; TRBD2 is a possible D gene (6 bases). V was trimmed by 6 bases and J by 0 bases, leaving 9 bases between them. Per the germline V gene, CDR1 is MNHEY and CDR2 is SVGEGT. This CDR3 comprises 13 residues. The chain's CDR3 is CASRQTSSYEQYF. The CDR3 nucleotides are TGTGCCAGCAGGCAGACTAGCTCCTACGAGCAGTACTTC.

This clonotype was seen many times. The chain links TRBV6-2 or TRBV6-3 to TRBJ2-6; TRBD2 might be the D (5 bases). V lost 3 bases to trimming and J lost 3 bases, with 12 bases between them. The CDR3 sequence is 16 residues long. Germline V gene sequence: CDR1 MNHEY, CDR2 SVGEGT. This CDR3 reads CASSYGGLSGANVLTF. The DNA for the CDR3 is TGTGCCAGCAGTTATGGAGGTCTGAGTGGGGCCAACGTCCTGACTTTC.

Note on this clonotype: An end of the junction does not agree with germline; a read error may underlie this. The rearrangement joins TRBV6-1 to TRBJ1-1; D ambiguous. Germline V gene lookup returns CDR1 MNHNS and CDR2 SASEGT. The CDR3 has 14 residues. CDR3: CASRTGMENTETFF. The CDR3, as DNA: TGTGCCAGCAGGACCGGGATGGAGAACACTGAAACTTTCTTT.

In this sample, this clonotype turned up a few times. A read error may produce the germline difference seen at one junction end. V usage is TRBV28 and J usage is TRBJ2-7; a weak D match, TRBD2 (5 bases). Germline V gene data show CDR1 as MDHEN and CDR2 as SYDVKM. The CDR3 contains 12 residues. Here the CDR3 DNA reads TGTGCCAACAGTGGAACGGGATACGAGCAGTACTTC. It codes for CANSGTGYEQYF. The full variable domain, its missing parts supplied by reference TRBV28 and TRBJ2-7, is DVKVTQSSRYLVKRTGEKVFLECVQDMDHENMFWYRQDPGLGLRLIYFSYDVKMKEKGDIPEGYSVSREKKERFSLILESASTNQTSMYLCANSGTGYEQYFGPGTRLTVT.

This clonotype was recorded only once. Germline and junction disagree at one end, which may indicate a read error. The chain combines TRBV4-1 with TRBJ2-7, with TRBD2 as a possible D gene (5 bases). Germline V CDR1 and CDR2: MGHRA, YSYEKL. CDR3 length equals 16 residues. The CDR3 here is CARSLAWAQAPYEQYF. The CDR3 bases are TGCGCCAGAAGCCTAGCCTGGGCGCAGGCACCCTACGAGCAGTACTTC.

This clonotype was recorded once. The chain recombines TRBV11-2 with TRBJ1-2; no definite D call. The CDR3 length is 13 residues. V was pared by 11 bases and J by 5 bases, with 18 bases between. CDR1 is SGHAT, CDR2 FQNNGV, per germline. The CDR3 DNA is TGTGCCTGCTGTTCCGGAACGGAATATGGCTACACCTTC. It is translated as CACCSGTEYGYTF. The whole variable domain, filled in from reference TRBV11-2 and TRBJ1-2, reads EAGVAQSPRYKIIEKRQSVAFWCNPISGHATLYWYQQILGQGPKLLIQFQNNGVVDDSQLPKDRFSAERLKGVDSTLKIQPAKLEDSAVYLCACCSGTEYGYTFGSGTRLTVV.

To note about this clonotype: An end of the junction does not agree with germline; a read error may underlie this. The V call is TRBV4-2, the J call TRBJ2-1; 9 nucleotides match TRBD2. The CDR3 length is 16 residues. Germline assignment: CDR1 LGHNA and CDR2 YNFKEQ. The CDR3 nucleotides are TGCGCCAGCAAGCAAGGACCGGGACTAGCAGCCATGGAGCAGTCCTTC. This codes for CASKQGPGLAAMEQSF.

As to this clonotype: A read error may explain this, as a much larger clone is one base away. The V call is TRBV28, the J call TRBJ2-7; tentatively, D is TRBD2 (6 bases). The germline V and J ends were trimmed by 6 bases and 6 bases, with 21 bases remaining between them. This CDR3 has 15 residues. In germline, CDR1 is MDHEN, CDR2 SYDVKM. CDR3: CASSPAGRAVIEQYF. DNA of the CDR3: TGTGCCAGCAGCCCGGCCGGGAGAGCGGTGATCGAGCAGTACTTC.

The rearrangement links TRBV12-3 or TRBV12-4 to TRBJ2-5; D not resolved. Trimming left V 8 bases short and J 2 bases short, with 12 bases between. The CDR3 runs 13 residues. This CDR3 reads CASGKLSQETQYF. CDR3 DNA sequence: TGTGCCAGCGGGAAGCTATCACAAGAGACCCAGTACTTC.

On this clonotype: The junction does not match germline at one end; this may be a read error. V gene TRBV11-3 combines with J gene TRBJ1-5; D gene uncertain. The CDR3 is 13 residues long. Per the germline V gene, CDR1 is SGHNT and CDR2 is YENEEA. The CDR3 DNA is TGTGCCATCAGCATTAACAAGAATCAGCCCCAGCATTTT. Its translation is CAISINKNQPQHF. Full variable domain (remainder filled in from reference TRBV11-3 and TRBJ1-5): EAGVVQSPRYKIIEKKQPVAFWCNPISGHNTLYWYLQNLGQGPELLIRYENEEAVDDSQLPKDRFSAERLKGVDSTLKIQPAELGDSAVYLCAISINKNQPQHFGDGTRLSIL.